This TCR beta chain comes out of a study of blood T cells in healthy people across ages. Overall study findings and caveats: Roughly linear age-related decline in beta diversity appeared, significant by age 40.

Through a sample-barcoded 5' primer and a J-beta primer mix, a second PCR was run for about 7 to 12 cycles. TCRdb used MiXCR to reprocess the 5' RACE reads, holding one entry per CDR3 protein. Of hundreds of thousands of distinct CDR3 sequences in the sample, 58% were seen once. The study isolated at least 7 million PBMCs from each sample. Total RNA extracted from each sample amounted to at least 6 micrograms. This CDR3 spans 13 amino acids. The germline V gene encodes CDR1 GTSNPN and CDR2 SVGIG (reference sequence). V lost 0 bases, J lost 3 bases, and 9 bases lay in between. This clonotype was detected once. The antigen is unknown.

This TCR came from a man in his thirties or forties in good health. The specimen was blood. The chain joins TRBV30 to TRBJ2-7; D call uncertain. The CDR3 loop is CAWSVGVGYEQYF. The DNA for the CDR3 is TGTGCCTGGAGTGTCGGCGTGGGCTACGAGCAGTACTTC.